A selection of T cell receptor beta chains follows, all from one sample in a study of Graves' ophthalmopathy and Graves' hyperthyroidism. TCRdb re-derived calls from the multiplex PCR reads in MiXCR, one entry per CDR3 protein. The data hold hundreds of thousands of distinct CDR3 sequences, with roughly 20% observed a single time. Specimen: peripheral blood. All receptors come from a woman younger than 35 with stable Graves' hyperthyroidism. The CDR3 runs from the conserved cysteine through the conserved F or W. A D gene is named only where the DNA matches it firmly. Size is stated for part of the rows, as once, few or many counts, or as a class when the clone is expanded.

cdr3_length	d_call	j_call	clone_size	v_call	cdr3_nt	cdr3_aa
14	.	TRBJ1-1	many	TRBV2	TGTGCCAGCATAGGGCAGGGGAGGAACACTGAAGCTTTCTTT	CASIGQGRNTEAFF
16	.	TRBJ1-2	many	TRBV27	TGTGCCATCCATTCTGCCCCCCCGGGACACGTTTGGGGCTACACCTTC	CAIHSAPPGHVWGYTF
16	TRBD1	TRBJ1-5	many	TRBV12-3/TRBV12-4	TGTGCCAGCAGTAGGACAGGGGGCGAGGGCAATCAGCCCCAGCATTTT	CASSRTGGEGNQPQHF
14	.	TRBJ1-6	many	TRBV12-3/TRBV12-4	TGTGCCAGCAGTTTACAGGGTATCTATTCACCCCTCCACTTT	CASSLQGIYSPLHF
12	.	TRBJ2-3	few	TRBV27	TGTGCCAGCAGTCCGACCTCCGGAGCGCAGTATTTT	CASSPTSGAQYF
11	.	TRBJ1-2	many	TRBV2	TGTGCCAGCAGACAGGGTCGAGGCTACACCTTC	CASRQGRGYTF
17	.	TRBJ2-5	many	TRBV27	TGTGCCAGCAGTTTATTTGGAGGGGGCCTAAATAAAGAGACCCAGTACTTC	CASSLFGGGLNKETQYF
15	TRBD2	TRBJ2-7	many	TRBV2	TGTGCCAGCAGTGTTGGGCTAGCGGGAAACTACGAGCAGTACTTC	CASSVGLAGNYEQYF
17	TRBD2	TRBJ2-5	many	TRBV6-2/TRBV6-3	TGTGCCAGCAGTTCCTGGGACTATCGTTCTCCACAAGAGACCCAGTACTTC	CASSSWDYRSPQETQYF
14	.	TRBJ2-7	.	TRBV5-1	TGCGCCAGCAGCTTAACAGGGAACATCTACGAGCAGTACTTC	CASSLTGNIYEQYF
14	.	TRBJ2-7	many	TRBV7-9	TGTGCCAGCAGCCCCGGGGACACTACCTACGAGCAGTACTTC	CASSPGDTTYEQYF
15	.	TRBJ2-1	few	TRBV5-1	TGCGCCAGCAGCTTGGTCGGGAACTCCTACAATGAGAAGTTCTTC	CASSLVGNSYNEKFF
13	.	TRBJ2-5	.	TRBV6-2/TRBV6-3	TGTGCCAGCACCCCCATAGCCGGTGGGACCCAGTACTTC	CASTPIAGGTQYF
13	TRBD1	TRBJ2-5	many	TRBV20-1	TGCAGTGCTAGGGACAGGGGGCGAGAGACCCAGTACTTC	CSARDRGRETQYF
13	.	TRBJ1-1	many	TRBV5-1	TGCGCCAGCAGCTCTAGGGGGTACACTGAAGCTTTCTTT	CASSSRGYTEAFF
15	.	TRBJ2-5	once	TRBV28	TGTGCCAGCAGTTTTCCTCCCCCCGGGACCTCCGGTTTGGACTTC	CASSFPPPGTSGLDF
15	TRBD1	TRBJ2-7	.	TRBV6-4	TGTGCCAGCAGTGACGGGACAGGGGGTAAAGACGAGCAGTACTTC	CASSDGTGGKDEQYF
16	TRBD2	TRBJ2-5	.	TRBV20-1	TGCAGTGCTAGAGAGGGGACTAGCGGACCTATGGAGACCCAGTACTTC	CSAREGTSGPMETQYF
15	TRBD1	TRBJ2-2	many	TRBV11-2	TGTGCCAGCAGCCTCGACAGGGGGCAGGCCGGGGAGCTGTTTTTT	CASSLDRGQAGELFF